These 27 T cell receptor beta chains were sequenced from one sample in a study of Graves' ophthalmopathy and Graves' hyperthyroidism. The sequenced template was RNA, covering the TCR beta CDR3 region. First-round RT-PCR employed HTBI primers, with a second-round multiplex PCR after it. One entry per CDR3 protein results from TCRdb running MiXCR on the multiplex PCR reads. The sample contains over a million distinct CDR3 sequences, roughly two fifths of which appear only once. Sequenced input: peripheral blood or thyroid tissue (not recorded which). The receptors here all came from an adult man with Graves' hyperthyroidism.

This clonotype has a count of ten or more. The chain is built from TRBV25-1 and TRBJ2-2; D is ambiguous. The CDR3 totals 11 residues. The V gene's germline CDR1 is MGHDK and CDR2 SYGVNS. Trimming shortened V by 10 bases and J by 3 bases, and 6 bases separated the two germline ends. For the CDR3, the DNA is TGTGCCACCCGGGACACCGGGGAGCTGTTTTTT. Translating gives CATRDTGELFF.

This clonotype came up a few times. The rearrangement uses TRBV9 and TRBJ1-2; D ambiguous. Germline lookup yields CDR1 SGDLS and CDR2 YYNGEE. V was shortened by 3 bases and J by 1 base, with 28 bases between the two germline ends. The CDR3 has 20 residues. The CDR3 is CASSANLGPGDSAGNYGYTF. Here the CDR3 DNA reads TGTGCCAGCAGCGCCAACCTAGGTCCGGGAGACTCGGCGGGTAACTATGGCTACACCTTC.

At least ten counts were recorded for this clonotype. At one end the junction does not follow the germline gene, possibly because of a read error. The chain is built from TRBV19 and TRBJ1-1, with TRBD1 matching 7 bases. The length of the CDR3 is 12 residues. Per germline, CDR1 LNHDA and CDR2 SQIVND (reference sequence). The CDR3 here is CASGTVNTEAFF. The CDR3 DNA reads as TGCGCCAGCGGGACAGTGAACACTGAAGCTTTCTTT. Based on the CDR3 plus reference TRBV19 and TRBJ1-1, the full variable domain is DGGITQSPKYLFRKEGQNVTLSCEQNLNHDAMYWYRQDPGQGLRLIYYSQIVNDFQKGDIAEGYSVSREKKESFPLTVTSAQKNPTAFYLCASGTVNTEAFFGQGTRLTVV.

This clonotype has a handful of counts. The rearrangement joins TRBV4-1 to TRBJ2-7, with 8 bases aligning to TRBD2. Germline CDR1 reads MGHRA; CDR2 reads YSYEKL. V shed 0 bases, J shed 6 bases, and the junction held 4 bases outside the gene matches. The CDR3 covers 14 residues. CDR3 residues: CASSQEGLVGEQYF. CDR3 DNA: TGCGCCAGCAGCCAAGAGGGACTAGTAGGCGAGCAGTACTTC.

This clonotype has ten or more counts. The V gene is TRBV20-1, the J gene TRBJ2-5, with 9 bases lining up with TRBD1. J was trimmed by 7 bases and V by 5 bases; bases with no gene match: 14. The germline CDR1 and CDR2 sequences are DFQATT and SNEGSKA (reference sequence). CDR3 size: 15 residues. Here the CDR3 reads CSADLGTGLRVTQYF. In DNA, the CDR3 is TGCAGTGCTGACCTTGGGACAGGGCTTCGGGTGACCCAGTACTTC.

This clonotype was observed a single time. The rearrangement uses TRBV20-1 and TRBJ1-1; 7 bases are a match to TRBD1. The germline V gene encodes CDR1 DFQATT and CDR2 SNEGSKA (reference sequence). This CDR3 is built from 14 residues. The trim removed 6 bases at V and 3 bases at J, leaving 10 bases unmatched. The CDR3 loop reads CSAPGGGSDTEAFF. The CDR3 coding sequence is TGCAGTGCCCCAGGGGGGGGTTCGGACACTGAAGCTTTCTTT.

This chain uses TRBV20-1 with TRBJ2-7; a weak D match, TRBD2 (6 bases). Germline V gene data show CDR1 as DFQATT and CDR2 as SNEGSKA (reference sequence). This CDR3 has 13 amino acids. The ends were cut back, 3 bases at V and 2 bases at J, with 11 bases in the middle. The CDR3 sequence is CSARGTVTYEQYF. The CDR3 DNA reads as TGCAGTGCTAGGGGGACTGTTACCTACGAGCAGTACTTC.

This clonotype was observed many times. The chain is built from TRBV20-1 and TRBJ1-1; possible D gene TRBD1, 6 bases. V was trimmed by 3 bases and J by 0 bases, leaving 11 bases between them. This CDR3 contains 14 residues. Looked up from germline, CDR1 is DFQATT and CDR2 is SNEGSKA (reference sequence). CDR3 region: CSASPGHLNTEAFF. CDR3 in DNA: TGCAGTGCTAGTCCGGGACACCTGAACACTGAAGCTTTCTTT.

This chain uses TRBV13 with TRBJ1-4; 11 bases are a match to TRBD1. CDR1 is PRHDT and CDR2 is FYEKMQ in the germline V gene (reference sequence). There are 15 residues in the CDR3. J lost 7 bases, V lost 5 bases, and 6 bases had no gene match. The CDR3: CASSNTGTGGEKLFF. CDR3 bases: TGTGCCAGCAGCAACACCGGGACAGGGGGTGAAAAACTGTTTTTT.

This clonotype was observed at least ten times. This rearrangement joins TRBV24-1 to TRBJ1-5; D call uncertain. Trimming shortened V by 4 bases and J by 4 bases, and 13 bases separated the two germline ends. Germline values: CDR1 KGHDR, CDR2 SFDVKD. The CDR3 is 15 amino acids. The CDR3 region has the DNA TGTGCCACCAGTGACCCGGGCCTCTCTAATCAGCCCCAGCATTTT. It specifies CATSDPGLSNQPQHF.

This clonotype was seen more than once but under ten times. The V and J genes are TRBV19 and TRBJ2-5; D perhaps matches TRBD1 (5 bases). V lost 3 bases and J lost 2, with 19 bases in between. This CDR3 is 17 amino acids long. The germline V gene has CDR1 LNHDA and CDR2 SQIVND (reference sequence). The CDR3: CASSITRTLGEQETQYF. As DNA, the CDR3 is TGTGCCAGTAGTATCACCCGGACCCTAGGGGAACAAGAGACCCAGTACTTC.

J is TRBJ1-5 and V is TRBV4-3; weak D call: TRBD1 (5 bases). The V gene's germline CDR1 is LGHNA and CDR2 YSLEER. V dropped 0 bases and J dropped 9 bases, with 15 bases sitting between them. This CDR3 contains 15 residues. The CDR3 region has the DNA TGCGCCAGCAGCCAAGATCTTGGGGCCGCGCGGCCCCAGCATTTT. It yields the protein CASSQDLGAARPQHF.

Worth noting for this clonotype: One base away lies a much larger clone, so this may be a sequencing read error. The chain uses TRBV20-1 and TRBJ2-7, with D hard to call. Trimming left V 3 bases short and J 0 bases short, with 6 bases between. The germline CDR1 and CDR2 sequences are DFQATT and SNEGSKA (reference sequence). The CDR3 length is 12 residues. In nucleotides, the CDR3 is TGCAGTGCTAGGGAGACCTCCTACGAGCAGTACTTC. This codes for CSARETSYEQYF.

The V call is TRBV12-3 or TRBV12-4, the J call TRBJ2-3; no clear D. V lost 6 bases, J lost 3 bases, and 10 bases lay in between. The CDR3 totals 13 residues. CDR3 amino acids: CASRLTWTDTQYF. The CDR3 nucleotides are TGTGCCAGCAGACTCACTTGGACAGATACGCAGTATTTT.

This clonotype was observed once. The germline gene is not matched at one end of the junction; a read error may be the cause. The chain combines TRBV4-3 with TRBJ2-5; D not resolved. CDR1 is LGHNA, CDR2 YSLEER, per germline. The CDR3 loop spans 14 amino acids. CDR3 residues: CASSPVQEMETQSF. The CDR3 DNA is TGCGCCAGCAGCCCGGTCCAAGAGATGGAGACCCAGTCCTTC.

This clonotype was observed at least ten times. The CDR3 here is CATSRGETGNTEAFF. CDR3 nucleotides: TGTGCCACCAGCAGAGGGGAGACAGGGAACACTGAAGCTTTCTTT. The rearrangement uses TRBV15 and TRBJ1-1; D might be TRBD1 (6 bases). This CDR3 is built from 15 residues. Trimming stripped 1 base from V and 1 base from J, with 10 bases between. Germline V gene data show CDR1 as LNHNV and CDR2 as YYDKDF (reference sequence). The complete variable domain, with remaining parts taken from reference TRBV15 and TRBJ1-1, reads DAMVIQNPRYQVTQFGKPVTLSCSQTLNHNVMYWYQQKSSQAPKLLFHYYDKDFNNEADTPDNFQSRRPNTSFCFLDIRSPGLGDTAMYLCATSRGETGNTEAFFGQGTRLTVV.

This clonotype appeared a few times. The chain carries TRBV6-5 and TRBJ1-6; tentative D call: TRBD1 (6 bases). Germline lookup yields CDR1 MNHEY and CDR2 SVGAGI. Trimming took 7 bases from V and 6 from J, leaving 13 bases between them. The CDR3 sequence is 14 residues long. CDR3 coding DNA: TGTGCCAGCATCTATGGGACACTTAATTCACCCCTCCACTTT. Protein sequence: CASIYGTLNSPLHF.

Comment on this clonotype: A read error may explain this, as a much larger clone is one base away. For the CDR3, the DNA is TGCGCCGGCAGCCCAGCACAGTTTCCCTATGGCTACACCTTC. This encodes CAGSPAQFPYGYTF. This chain uses TRBV5-1 with TRBJ1-2, with D unresolved. There are 14 residues in the CDR3. CDR1 and CDR2 from the germline V gene are SGHRS and YFSETQ.

This clonotype was seen many times. The chain uses TRBV7-9 and TRBJ2-5, with 10 bases that match TRBD1. V shed 5 bases and J 0 bases; nucleotides not matched to a gene: 6. The CDR3 has 16 residues. Germline assignment: CDR1 SEHNR and CDR2 FQNEAQ (reference sequence). The CDR3 spells CASSPRQGAYQETQYF. The CDR3 DNA reads as TGTGCCAGCAGCCCCAGACAGGGGGCGTACCAAGAGACCCAGTACTTC.

This clonotype was counted between two and nine times. V gene TRBV5-6 combines with J gene TRBJ1-1; TRBD1 agrees at 9 bases. Losses at the gene ends were 6 bases for V and 1 base for J; bases not matched to a gene: 13. CDR1 SGHDT and CDR2 YYEEEE come from the germline V gene. This CDR3 has 17 amino acids. DNA for the CDR3: TGTGCCAGCACCACACCGGGATTGGGACAGGGGAACACTGAAGCTTTCTTT. This encodes CASTTPGLGQGNTEAFF.

This clonotype appeared a few times. The rearrangement links TRBV10-3 to TRBJ2-2; TRBD2 matches 10 bases. Germline V gene sequence: CDR1 ENHRY, CDR2 SYGVKD. V shed 0 bases, J shed 0 bases, and the junction held 13 bases outside the gene matches. This CDR3 contains 21 residues. This CDR3 reads CAISESPLLAGVIANTGELFF. CDR3 nucleotides: TGTGCCATCAGTGAGTCCCCCCTCCTAGCGGGAGTGATCGCGAACACCGGGGAGCTGTTTTTT.

This clonotype has at least ten counts. The chain is built from TRBV5-1 and TRBJ2-2; D may match TRBD1 or TRBD2 (5 bases each). The CDR3 sequence is 15 residues long. Germline-derived CDR1 and CDR2 are SGHRS and YFSETQ. The V and J ends lost 1 base and 0 bases respectively, with 7 bases between them. The CDR3 bases are TGCGCCAGCAGCTTGTGGGACGCGAACACCGGGGAGCTGTTTTTT. This codes for CASSLWDANTGELFF.

The gene calls are TRBV5-4 and TRBJ2-7; D possibly uses TRBD1 or TRBD2 (6 bases each). The CDR3 has 16 amino acids. Deletions cut 4 bases from V and 5 bases from J, with 22 bases between. The germline CDR1 and CDR2 sequences are SGHNT and YYREEE (reference sequence). The CDR3 bases are TGTGCCAGCAGCATACAGGGAGGATCGGTAGTTCACGAGCAGTACTTC. Its translation: CASSIQGGSVVHEQYF. Full variable domain (outside the CDR3, taken from reference TRBV5-4 and TRBJ2-7): ETGVTQSPTHLIKTRGQQVTLRCSSQSGHNTVSWYQQALGQGPQFIFQYYREEENGRGNFPPRFSGLQFPNYSSELNVNALELDDSALYLCASSIQGGSVVHEQYFGPGTRLTVT.

The rearrangement links TRBV5-1 to TRBJ1-2; perhaps TRBD1 as D (6 bases). Germline V gene sequence: CDR1 SGHRS, CDR2 YFSETQ. The CDR3 sequence is 16 residues long. Trimming cost V 0 bases and J 4 bases, with 16 bases left between them. CDR3 residues: CASSLAATQGFYGYTF. The CDR3 DNA is TGCGCCAGCAGCTTGGCCGCGACACAGGGATTCTATGGCTACACCTTC.

This clonotype was seen many times. The gene calls are TRBV19 and TRBJ1-5; 7 bases are shared with TRBD1. V gave up 3 bases and J gave up 6 bases; unmatched junction bases: 8. The CDR3 contains 15 residues. CDR1 and CDR2 (germline): LNHDA, SQIVND (reference sequence). This CDR3 reads CASSMGQRPAQPQHF. The CDR3 nucleotides read TGTGCCAGTAGTATGGGACAGAGACCAGCTCAGCCCCAGCATTTT.

The chain uses TRBV24-1 and TRBJ2-7; 9 nucleotides align to TRBD1. This CDR3 has 15 amino acids. J was trimmed by 5 bases and V by 7 bases; bases with no gene match: 11. Germline loops: CDR1 KGHDR, CDR2 SFDVKD. CDR3 loop: CATRSSGTGSDEQYF. The CDR3 coding sequence is TGTGCCACCAGATCATCCGGGACAGGGTCGGACGAGCAGTACTTC.

To note about this clonotype: The junction does not match germline at one end; this may be a read error. V usage is TRBV7-2 and J usage is TRBJ1-2; D is uncertain. This CDR3 region has 12 residues. CDR1 is SGHTA, CDR2 FQGNSA, per germline. This chain's CDR3 is CASSLVSADYTF. The CDR3 nucleotides are TGTGCCAGCAGTTTAGTTTCCGCAGACTACACCTTC.